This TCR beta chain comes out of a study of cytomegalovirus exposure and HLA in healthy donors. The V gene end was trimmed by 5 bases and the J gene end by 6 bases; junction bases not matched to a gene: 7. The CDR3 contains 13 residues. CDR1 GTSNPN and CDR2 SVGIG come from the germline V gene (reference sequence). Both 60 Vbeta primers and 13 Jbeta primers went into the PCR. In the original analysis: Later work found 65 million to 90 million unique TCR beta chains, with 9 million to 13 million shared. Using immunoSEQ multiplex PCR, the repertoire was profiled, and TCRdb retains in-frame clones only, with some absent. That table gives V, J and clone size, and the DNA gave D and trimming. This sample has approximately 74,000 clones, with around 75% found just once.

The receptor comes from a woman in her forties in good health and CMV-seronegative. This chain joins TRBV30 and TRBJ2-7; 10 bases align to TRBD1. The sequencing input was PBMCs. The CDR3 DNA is TGTGCCTGGCACCCCGGGACAGGGGTCGAGCAGTACTTC. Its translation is CAWHPGTGVEQYF.